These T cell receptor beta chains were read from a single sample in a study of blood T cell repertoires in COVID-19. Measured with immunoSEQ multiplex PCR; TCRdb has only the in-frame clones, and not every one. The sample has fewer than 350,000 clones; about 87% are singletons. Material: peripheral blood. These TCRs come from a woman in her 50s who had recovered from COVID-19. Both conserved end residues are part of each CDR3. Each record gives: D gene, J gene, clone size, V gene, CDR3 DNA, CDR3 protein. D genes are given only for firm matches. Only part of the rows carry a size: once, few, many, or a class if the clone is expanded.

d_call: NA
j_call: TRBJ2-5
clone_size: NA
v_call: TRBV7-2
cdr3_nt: TGTGCCAGCAGCTTAACTCCGCGGCGGGGTACGGGGGAGACCCAGTACTTC
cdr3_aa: CASSLTPRRGTGETQYF

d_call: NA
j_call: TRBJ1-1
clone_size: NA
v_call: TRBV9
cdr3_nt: TGTGCCAGCAGCCCCACAACGGGACAAAGCACTGAAGCTTTCTTT
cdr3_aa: CASSPTTGQSTEAFF

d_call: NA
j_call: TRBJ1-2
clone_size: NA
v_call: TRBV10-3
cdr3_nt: TGTGCCATCAGTGGTATAGGGGGGGTCTATGGCTACACCTTC
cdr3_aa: CAISGIGGVYGYTF

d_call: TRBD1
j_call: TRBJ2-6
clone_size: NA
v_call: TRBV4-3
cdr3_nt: TGCGCCAGCAGCCAAGATTCAGGACAGGGATCTGGGGCCAACGTCCTGACTTTC
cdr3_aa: CASSQDSGQGSGANVLTF

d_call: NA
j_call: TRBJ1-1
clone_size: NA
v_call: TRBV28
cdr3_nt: TGTGCCAGCAGCCCACCCCGACTGATGAACACTGAAGCTTTCTTT
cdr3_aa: CASSPPRLMNTEAFF

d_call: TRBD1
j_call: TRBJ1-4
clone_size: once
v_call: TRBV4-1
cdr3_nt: TGCGCCAGCAGCCAAGATCCGGGACAGGGGGCTATGACTAATGAAAAACTGTTTTTT
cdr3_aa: CASSQDPGQGAMTNEKLFF

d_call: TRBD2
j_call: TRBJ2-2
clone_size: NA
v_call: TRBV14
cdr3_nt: TGTGCCAGCAGCCCCCATAGCGGGAGAACCGGGGAGCTGTTTTTT
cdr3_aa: CASSPHSGRTGELFF

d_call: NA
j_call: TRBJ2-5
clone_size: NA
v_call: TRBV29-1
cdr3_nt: TGCAGCGTAGCCAAGACAGGAAGCATCCAAGAGACCCAGTACTTC
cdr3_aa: CSVAKTGSIQETQYF

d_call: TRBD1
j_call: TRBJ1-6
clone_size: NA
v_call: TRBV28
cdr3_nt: TGTGCCAGCAGAGTGACAGGGAGTGATTCACCCCTCCACTTT
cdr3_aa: CASRVTGSDSPLHF

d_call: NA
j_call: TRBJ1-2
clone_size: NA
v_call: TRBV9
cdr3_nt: TGTGCCAGCAGCGTTGGATCGGGCTATGGCTACACCTTC
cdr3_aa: CASSVGSGYGYTF

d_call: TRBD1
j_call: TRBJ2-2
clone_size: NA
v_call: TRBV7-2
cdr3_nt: TGTGCCAGCAGCCCAAAAGGGCCCATACAGGGGTGGAACACCGGGGAGCTGTTTTTT
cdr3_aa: CASSPKGPIQGWNTGELFF

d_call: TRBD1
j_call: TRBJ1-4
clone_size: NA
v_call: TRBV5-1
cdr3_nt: TGCGCCAGCAGCTTGGTAGGGACAGGAGCAGAAAAACTGTTTTTT
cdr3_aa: CASSLVGTGAEKLFF

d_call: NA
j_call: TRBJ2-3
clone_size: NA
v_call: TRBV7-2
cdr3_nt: TGTGCCAGCAGCTTGAGTAGCTCAGATACGCAGTATTTT
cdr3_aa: CASSLSSSDTQYF

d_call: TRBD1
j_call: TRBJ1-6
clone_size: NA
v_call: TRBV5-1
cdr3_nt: TGCGCCAGCAGCTTGGGGGCAGGGGGCTCGGATTCACCCCTCCACTTT
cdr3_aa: CASSLGAGGSDSPLHF

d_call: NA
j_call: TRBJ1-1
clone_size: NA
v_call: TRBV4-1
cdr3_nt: TGCGCCAGCAGCCAAGGTACCCGGACAAACACTGAAGCTTTCTTT
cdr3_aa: CASSQGTRTNTEAFF

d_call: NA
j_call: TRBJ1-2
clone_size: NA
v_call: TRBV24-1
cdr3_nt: TGTGCCACCAGTGGGACTTTCGGTGGCTACACCTTC
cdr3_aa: CATSGTFGGYTF

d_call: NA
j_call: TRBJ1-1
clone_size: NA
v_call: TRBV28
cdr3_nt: TGTGCCAGCAACGTCGACTATCGCGCTGAAGCTTTCTTT
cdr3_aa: CASNVDYRAEAFF

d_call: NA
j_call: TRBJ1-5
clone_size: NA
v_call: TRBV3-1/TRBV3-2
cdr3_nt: TGTGCCAGCAGCCAAGACAGAGGAGGTAATCAGCCCCAGCATTTT
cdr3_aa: CASSQDRGGNQPQHF

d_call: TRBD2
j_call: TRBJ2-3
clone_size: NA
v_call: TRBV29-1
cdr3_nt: TGCAGCGTCCGTGAACCGGGACTAGCGGGATCAGATACGCAGTATTTT
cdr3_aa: CSVREPGLAGSDTQYF

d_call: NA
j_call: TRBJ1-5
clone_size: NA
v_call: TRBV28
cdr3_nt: TGTGCCAGCAGTTTGGGTACAGGGTATCAGCCCCAGCATTTT
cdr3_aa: CASSLGTGYQPQHF